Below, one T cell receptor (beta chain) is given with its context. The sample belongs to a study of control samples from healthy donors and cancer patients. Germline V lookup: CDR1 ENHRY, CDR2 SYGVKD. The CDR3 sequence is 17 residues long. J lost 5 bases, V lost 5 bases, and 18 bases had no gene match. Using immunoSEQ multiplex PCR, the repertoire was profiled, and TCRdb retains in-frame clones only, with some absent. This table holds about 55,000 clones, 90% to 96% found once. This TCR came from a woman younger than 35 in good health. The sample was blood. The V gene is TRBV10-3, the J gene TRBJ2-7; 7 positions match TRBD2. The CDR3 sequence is CAISRSPPVRGVNEQYF. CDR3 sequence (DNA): TGTGCCATCAGTCGTTCGCCCCCTGTACGGGGGGTAAACGAGCAGTACTTC.